Presented here are 11 T cell receptor beta chains from one specimen sequenced in a study of blood T cells in healthy people across ages. Through a sample-barcoded 5' primer and a J-beta primer mix, a second PCR was run for roughly 7 to 11 cycles. TCRdb called the 5' RACE reads again in MiXCR, with one record for every CDR3 protein. This sample has 780,000 or so distinct CDR3 sequences; just under 25% occur once, and the top ten carry around 3.6%. These same data were also listed under a study on T cells of mothers and their children.

Sequencing input: blood. These receptors were obtained from a boy between 10 and 17 years old in good health.

This clonotype was detected many times. This sequence joins TRBV24-1 and TRBJ1-6; D is perhaps TRBD1 (5 bases). With 7 bases removed from V and 8 bases from J, the gap between germline ends came to 14 bases. This CDR3 is 14 amino acids long. Germline CDR1 reads KGHDR; CDR2 reads SFDVKD. CDR3: CATRLWGVDSPLHF. CDR3 nucleotide sequence: TGTGCCACCAGACTGTGGGGGGTGGATTCACCCCTCCACTTT.

The rearrangement joins TRBV29-1 to TRBJ2-1; 11 nucleotides match TRBD2. CDR3 length equals 15 residues. V trimming: 3 bases; J trimming: 5 bases; junction bases outside the gene matches: 6. CDR1 and CDR2 from the germline V gene are SQVTM and ANQGSEA. Written as DNA, the CDR3 is TGCAGCGTTGATTTGTTAGCGGGGGGGCACAATGAGCAGTTCTTC. Its protein is CSVDLLAGGHNEQFF.

The chain uses TRBV20-1 and TRBJ2-7; the match to TRBD1 covers 7 bases. CDR3 size: 16 residues. CDR1 DFQATT and CDR2 SNEGSKA come from the germline V gene (reference sequence). Germline trimming cut 1 base from V and 1 base from J; bases unmatched to any gene: 10. CDR3: CSARGPGQILSYEQYF. The CDR3 DNA is TGCAGTGCTAGAGGTCCGGGACAGATCCTTTCCTACGAGCAGTACTTC.

A few counts support this clonotype. The gene calls are TRBV6-2 or TRBV6-3 and TRBJ1-2; D possibly corresponds to TRBD1 (5 bases). Germline V gives CDR1 MNHEY, CDR2 SVGEGT. CDR3 size: 14 residues. Trimming removed 7 bases at V and 7 bases at J, with 19 bases between. The CDR3 DNA is TGTGCCAGCAACATAGGGACGGAGGTCGGTGGCTACACCTTC. Translation: CASNIGTEVGGYTF.

The chain uses TRBV20-1 and TRBJ2-5; TRBD2 matches 9 bases. The CDR3 is 18 residues long. Germline CDR1 reads DFQATT; CDR2 reads SNEGSKA (reference sequence). The ends lost 0 bases at V and 0 bases at J; junction bases unmatched: 11. This CDR3 reads CSARDGALAGQDQETQYF. The CDR3 DNA reads TGCAGTGCTAGAGATGGTGCTCTAGCGGGGCAGGACCAAGAGACCCAGTACTTC.

This sequence joins TRBV4-3 and TRBJ2-1; perhaps TRBD2 as D (5 bases). Trimming took off 1 base at V and 5 bases at J, with 12 bases between the two ends. The germline CDR1 and CDR2 sequences are LGHNA and YSLEER. The CDR3 has 15 residues. CDR3 loop: CASSQVERTHNEQFF. In DNA, the CDR3 is TGCGCCAGCAGCCAAGTTGAACGGACTCACAATGAGCAGTTCTTC.

CDR3 sequence reads: CSVLQGRSSYEQYF. In DNA, the CDR3 is TGCAGCGTCCTACAGGGTCGGAGCTCCTACGAGCAGTACTTC. The chain carries TRBV29-1 and TRBJ2-7; the D gene is possibly TRBD1 (6 bases). The V gene's germline CDR1 is SQVTM and CDR2 ANQGSEA. The CDR3 consists of 14 residues. V dropped 6 bases and J dropped 0 bases, with 15 bases sitting between them.

The CDR3 region is CASSPSWTAYNEQFF. The CDR3 DNA is TGTGCCAGCAGCCCTAGCTGGACAGCCTACAATGAGCAGTTCTTC. The chain has TRBV7-9 and TRBJ2-1; D might be TRBD1 (6 bases). Germline CDR1 and CDR2: SEHNR and FQNEAQ (reference sequence). V was shortened by 5 bases and J by 2 bases, with 13 bases between the two germline ends. This CDR3 is built from 15 residues.

This clonotype was seen only a few times. The chain uses TRBV6-2 or TRBV6-3 and TRBJ2-5, with 9 bases matching TRBD2. The V segment lost 6 bases and the J segment 5 bases; nucleotides outside the gene matches: 10. CDR1 and CDR2 (germline): MNHEY, SVGEGT. CDR3 length: 15 residues. This chain's CDR3 is CASSLWTSEWETQYF. As DNA, the CDR3 is TGTGCCAGCAGCCTCTGGACTAGCGAATGGGAGACCCAGTACTTC.

The chain combines TRBV29-1 with TRBJ2-7; D might be TRBD2 (5 bases). Trimming cost V 8 bases and J 3 bases, with 14 bases left between them. Germline loops: CDR1 SQVTM, CDR2 ANQGSEA. The CDR3 extends over 12 amino acids. CDR3 DNA: TGCAGCATCGGGGTCTCAGACTACGAGCAGTACTTC. Translating gives CSIGVSDYEQYF.

This clonotype was recorded a few times. The chain uses TRBV11-2 and TRBJ2-1; the D call may be TRBD1 or TRBD2 (5 bases each). Germline loops: CDR1 SGHAT, CDR2 FQNNGV. The CDR3 has 16 amino acids. Between the trimmed V and J ends, which lost 5 bases and 4 bases, there was a span of 18 bases. The CDR3 DNA sequence: TGTGCCAGCAGCGGCTACGGGACGGGAAATTACAATGAGCAGTTCTTC. It codes for CASSGYGTGNYNEQFF.